This passage covers 3 T cell receptor beta chains from one sample sequenced in a study of Graves' ophthalmopathy and Graves' hyperthyroidism. TCR beta CDR3 regions were amplified from RNA transcripts. An initial RT-PCR round employing HTBI primers preceded a second-round multiplex PCR. TCRdb re-analysed the multiplex PCR reads in MiXCR, keeping a single row per CDR3 protein. The profile covers 580,000 or so distinct CDR3 sequences, with approximately 37% appearing a single time and less than 4.5% taken by the ten largest. Sample: peripheral blood or thyroid tissue (not recorded which). These receptors originate from an adult man with Graves' hyperthyroidism.

As to this clonotype: Germline and junction disagree at one end, which may indicate a read error. The J gene is TRBJ2-3, the V gene TRBV10-3; D is unclear. CDR1 is ENHRY and CDR2 is SYGVKD in the germline V gene. The CDR3 covers 14 residues. CDR3 coding DNA: TGTGCCAGCAGTCCCTCTCACGGCACAGATACGCAGTATTTT. This translates into CASSPSHGTDTQYF.

This clonotype was counted only a few times. The gene calls are TRBV30 and TRBJ1-1; D ambiguous. The V end lost 0 bases, the J end lost 1 base, and 6 bases lay between the germline ends. This CDR3 is built from 13 residues. The germline CDR1 and CDR2 sequences are GTSNPN and SVGIG (reference sequence). CDR3: CAWSVEGNTEAFF. The DNA of the CDR3 is TGTGCCTGGAGTGTTGAAGGGAACACTGAAGCTTTCTTT.

This clonotype was seen once. The gene calls are TRBV29-1 and TRBJ1-2; 10 bases agree with TRBD1. The germline CDR1 and CDR2 sequences are SQVTM and ANQGSEA. The J segment lost 2 bases and the V segment lost 5 bases, leaving 5 bases of the junction unmatched. The CDR3 spans 14 residues. The CDR3 coding sequence is TGCAGCGTTCTGGGACAGGGGAGAAACTATGGCTACACCTTC. Its translation is CSVLGQGRNYGYTF.